This T cell receptor beta chain is from a study of OX40 agonist ivuxolimab in advanced cancers. The overall study: Under the entry rules, prior anti-PD-1, anti-PD-L1 or anti-CTLA-4 therapy was allowed, and about 40% had some. Study-wide results and limits: Antigen targets of the expanded peripheral T cells went undetermined.

Details on this clone: What it recognizes is unknown.

Trimming removed 6 bases from V and 3 bases from J, with 9 bases in between. Germline CDR1 SGHTA, CDR2 FQGNSA. The CDR3 covers 12 residues. Measured with immunoSEQ multiplex PCR; TCRdb has only the in-frame clones, and not every one. The sample carries tens of thousands of clones, around four fifths recorded once. This clonotype was obtained from an adult with an advanced solid tumor such as melanoma, head and neck, liver or kidney cancer. This material consisted of CD4+ or CD8+ T cells sorted from blood, taken in a trial of the OX40 agonist ivuxolimab. The chain recombines TRBV7-2 with TRBJ2-7; D remains unclear. For the CDR3, the DNA is TGTGCCAGCAGAGGACGAGGCTACGAGCAGTACTTC. Its protein is CASRGRGYEQYF.